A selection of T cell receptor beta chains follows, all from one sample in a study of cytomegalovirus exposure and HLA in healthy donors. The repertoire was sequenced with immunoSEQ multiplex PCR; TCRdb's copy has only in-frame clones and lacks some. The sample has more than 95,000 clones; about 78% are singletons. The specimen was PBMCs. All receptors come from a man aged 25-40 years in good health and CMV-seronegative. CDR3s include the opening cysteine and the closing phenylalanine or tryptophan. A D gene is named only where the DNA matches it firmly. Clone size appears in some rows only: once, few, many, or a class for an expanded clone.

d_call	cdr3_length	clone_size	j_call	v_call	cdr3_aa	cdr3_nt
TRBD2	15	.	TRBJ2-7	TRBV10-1	CASSEFVGGSYEQYF	TGCGCCAGCAGTGAATTTGTCGGGGGGTCCTACGAGCAGTACTTC
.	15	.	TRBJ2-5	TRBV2	CASTTGRAMGETQYF	TGTGCCAGCACGACGGGCAGGGCGATGGGGGAGACCCAGTACTTC
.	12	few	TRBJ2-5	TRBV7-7	CASSFSGETQYF	TGTGCTAGCAGCTTTAGCGGAGAGACCCAGTACTTC
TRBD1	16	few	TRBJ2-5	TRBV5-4	CASSLGQELYQETQYF	TGTGCCAGCAGCCTAGGACAGGAGTTGTACCAAGAGACCCAGTACTTC
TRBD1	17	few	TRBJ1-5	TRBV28	CACRDRKIIGLNQPQHF	TGTGCCTGCCGGGACAGGAAAATCATTGGCCTCAATCAGCCCCAGCATTTT
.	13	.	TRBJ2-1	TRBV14	CASSRWIQGLQFF	TGTGCCAGCAGCCGCTGGATACAGGGCTTGCAGTTCTTC
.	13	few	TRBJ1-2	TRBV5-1	CASSVDRQYGYTF	TGCGCCAGCAGCGTAGACAGGCAATATGGCTACACCTTC
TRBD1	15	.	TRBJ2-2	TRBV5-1	CASSGRTGYTGELFF	TGCGCCAGCAGCGGCCGGACAGGGTACACCGGGGAGCTGTTTTTT
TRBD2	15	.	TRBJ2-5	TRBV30	CAWSASGWYQETQYF	TGTGCCTGGAGTGCTAGCGGTTGGTACCAAGAGACCCAGTACTTC
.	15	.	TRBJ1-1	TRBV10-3	CAISERGSSYTEAFF	TGTGCCATCAGTGAGCGGGGGTCGAGTTACACTGAAGCTTTCTTT
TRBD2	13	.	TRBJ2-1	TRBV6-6	CAGSGGEDGEQFF	TGTGCCGGCTCGGGGGGGGAGGACGGTGAGCAGTTCTTC
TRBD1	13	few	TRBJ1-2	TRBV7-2	CASSLGQSYGYTF	TGTGCCAGCAGCTTGGGACAGAGCTATGGCTACACCTTC
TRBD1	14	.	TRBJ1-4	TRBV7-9	CASSPGTVHEKLFF	TGTGCCAGCAGCCCCGGGACAGTACATGAAAAACTGTTTTTT
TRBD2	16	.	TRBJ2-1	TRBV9	CASSRLASGVYNEQFF	TGTGCCAGCAGCCGCCTGGCTAGCGGGGTATACAATGAGCAGTTCTTC
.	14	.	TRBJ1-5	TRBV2	CASSDGGSNQPQHF	TGTGCCAGCAGTGATGGGGGGAGCAATCAGCCCCAGCATTTT
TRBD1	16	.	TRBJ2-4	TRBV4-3	CASSHGRDSGRNIQYF	TGCGCCAGCAGCCATGGCCGGGACAGCGGCAGAAACATTCAGTACTTC
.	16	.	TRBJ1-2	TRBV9	CASTAEAVQGGYGYTF	TGTGCCAGCACGGCGGAGGCAGTGCAAGGAGGATATGGCTACACCTTC
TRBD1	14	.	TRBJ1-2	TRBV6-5	CASSYGTDFYGYTF	TGTGCCAGCAGTTACGGGACAGACTTCTATGGCTACACCTTC
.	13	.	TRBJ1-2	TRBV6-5	CASSYHVRDGYTF	TGTGCCAGCAGTTACCATGTCCGAGATGGCTACACCTTC
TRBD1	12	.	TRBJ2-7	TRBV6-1	CASSRDSYEQYF	TGTGCCAGCAGTCGGGACAGTTACGAGCAGTACTTC
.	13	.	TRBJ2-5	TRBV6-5	CASSADSQETQYF	TGTGCCAGCAGTGCGGACAGCCAAGAGACCCAGTACTTC
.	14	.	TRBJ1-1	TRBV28	CASSLYGVNTEAFF	TGTGCCAGCAGTTTATACGGGGTGAACACTGAAGCTTTCTTT
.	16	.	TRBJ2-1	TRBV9	CASRSSTDNTYNEQFF	TGTGCCAGTAGGTCGTCGACCGACAATACGTACAATGAGCAGTTCTTC
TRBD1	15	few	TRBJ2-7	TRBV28	CASSLTTGGGHEQYF	TGTGCCAGCAGTTTGACAACAGGGGGAGGACACGAGCAGTACTTC
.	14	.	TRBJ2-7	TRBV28	CASTSGEGFYEQYF	TGTGCCAGCACCTCGGGCGAGGGCTTCTACGAGCAGTACTTC
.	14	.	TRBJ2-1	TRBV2	CASSAVGDYNEQFF	TGTGCCAGCAGTGCAGTAGGAGATTACAATGAGCAGTTCTTC
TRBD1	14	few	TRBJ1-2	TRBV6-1	CASTLRQGAQGYTF	TGTGCCAGCACCCTACGACAGGGGGCGCAAGGCTACACCTTC
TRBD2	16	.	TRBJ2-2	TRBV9	CASSPGSGGGFGELFF	TGTGCCAGCAGCCCAGGAAGCGGGGGGGGCTTCGGGGAGCTGTTTTTT
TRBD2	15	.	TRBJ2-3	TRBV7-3	CASSSSGGITDTQYF	TGTGCCAGCAGCTCAAGCGGGGGAATCACAGATACGCAGTATTTT
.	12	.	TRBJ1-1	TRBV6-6	CASLQGPTEAFF	TGTGCCAGTCTGCAGGGCCCTACTGAAGCTTTCTTT
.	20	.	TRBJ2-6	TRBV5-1	CASSLASWTHYMAGANVLTF	TGCGCCAGCAGCTTGGCCAGCTGGACACACTATATGGCGGGGGCCAACGTCCTGACTTTC
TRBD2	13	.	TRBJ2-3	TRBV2	CASMRTSQVSQYF	TGTGCCAGCATGAGGACTAGCCAGGTGTCGCAGTATTTT
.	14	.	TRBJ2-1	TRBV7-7	CASSLEGSYNEQFF	TGTGCTAGCAGCCTTGAGGGTTCCTACAATGAGCAGTTCTTC
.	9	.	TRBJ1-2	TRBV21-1	CAEPNRRIF	TGTGCAGAACCAAATCGGCGGATCTTC
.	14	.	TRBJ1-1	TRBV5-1	CASSLSGLNTEAFF	TGCGCCAGCAGCTTATCGGGATTGAACACTGAAGCTTTCTTT
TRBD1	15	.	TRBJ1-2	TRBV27	CASSLSEGAGYGYTF	TGTGCCAGCAGTTTATCAGAGGGGGCGGGCTATGGCTACACCTTC